This is a list of T cell receptor beta chains from one sample in a study of tumor-infiltrating lymphocytes in localized non-small cell lung cancer. The assay was immunoSEQ multiplex PCR, and TCRdb's table has in-frame clones only and misses some. The sample lists roughly 15,000 clones, about 64% occurring once. Sequenced sample: uninvolved lung tissue not adjacent to the tumor. These receptors all come from a human donor with non-small cell lung cancer. CDR3s include the opening cysteine and the closing phenylalanine or tryptophan. A D gene is named only where the DNA matches it firmly. Clone size appears in some rows only: once, few, many, or a class for an expanded clone.

>-|TRBJ2-3|TRBV9|-
TGTGCCAGCAGCCCACCCCCAGGGACTTCACGGGATACGCAGTATTTT
CASSPPPGTSRDTQYF
>-|TRBJ1-5|TRBV27|-
TGTGCCAGCAGTTTCCTAGGGGCAGATCAGCCCCAGCATTTT
CASSFLGADQPQHF
>-|TRBJ1-2|TRBV7-3|-
TGTGCCAGCAGCGTGGACAGCTATGGCTACACCTTC
CASSVDSYGYTF
>few|TRBJ1-4|TRBV5-1|-
TGCGCCAGCAGCAGGGAGGGTACGGATGAAAAACTGTTTTTT
CASSREGTDEKLFF
>medium-sized|TRBJ1-1|TRBV7-2|-
TGTGCCAGCAGCTTAGGGGGGTCTGAAGCTTTCTTT
CASSLGGSEAFF
>-|TRBJ2-2|TRBV30|-
TGTGCCTGGAGCCCAATGAGGGTGAGGGGAGCCGGGGAGCTGTTTTTT
CAWSPMRVRGAGELFF
>-|TRBJ2-3|TRBV5-1|-
TGCGCCAGCAGCTTGGGTGAGAGAGATACGCAGTATTTT
CASSLGERDTQYF
>-|TRBJ1-6|TRBV19|-
TGTGCCAGTAGTACCCTAGGACAGTCCAATTCACCCCTCCACTTT
CASSTLGQSNSPLHF
>medium-sized|TRBJ1-6|TRBV5-7|-
TGTGCCAGCAGCTTGAGACAGGTTCGGTCACCCCTCCACTTT
CASSLRQVRSPLHF
>-|TRBJ2-3|TRBV29-1|-
TGCAGCGTTGAAGCTCCCCTCAAGAACACAGATACGCAGTATTTT
CSVEAPLKNTDTQYF
>once|TRBJ1-5|TRBV14|-
TGTGCCAGCAGCCAAGATCCGGGACCGCTAGGGCCCCAGCATTTT
CASSQDPGPLGPQHF
>-|TRBJ1-1|TRBV19|-
TGTGCCAGTAGAGGACACCTTAACACTGAAGCTTTCTTT
CASRGHLNTEAFF
>-|TRBJ2-5|TRBV7-2|-
TGTGCCAGCAGCATACGTGGGGGGGGCTTTGAGACCCAGTACTTC
CASSIRGGGFETQYF
>-|TRBJ1-1|TRBV6-1|-
TGTGCCAGCAGTGACGGGGGCTTAGGCACTGAAGCTTTCTTT
CASSDGGLGTEAFF
>-|TRBJ2-1|TRBV5-1|TRBD2
TGCGCCAGCAGCGCCGGGACTAGCGGGATACATGAGCAGTTCTTC
CASSAGTSGIHEQFF
>-|TRBJ2-1|TRBV28|-
TGTGCCAGCAGTTCCCCGACAGTCTGGAATGAGCAGTTCTTC
CASSSPTVWNEQFF
>-|TRBJ1-6|TRBV10-3|-
TGTGCCATCAGTACAGAATCCTATAATTCACCCCTCCACTTT
CAISTESYNSPLHF
>few|TRBJ2-6|TRBV5-6|-
TGTGCCAGCAGTTCCGGGGTCTCTGGGGCCAACGTCCTGACTTTC
CASSSGVSGANVLTF
>-|TRBJ1-4|TRBV2|-
TGTGCCAGCAGTGAATCGGGGACCATGGGAGAAAAACTGTTTTTT
CASSESGTMGEKLFF
>-|TRBJ1-1|TRBV27|-
TGTGCCAGCAGTTTAGCACCTTCAGAGAACACTGAAGCTTTCTTT
CASSLAPSENTEAFF
>-|TRBJ2-1|TRBV29-1|-
TGCAGCGTTGATATCCCCGGAGAGGGCTCCTACAATGAGCAGTTCTTC
CSVDIPGEGSYNEQFF
>-|TRBJ2-3|TRBV5-1|-
TGCGCCAGCAGCTTGAGCGGCACAGATACGCAGTATTTT
CASSLSGTDTQYF
>-|TRBJ1-4|TRBV5-1|-
TGCGCCAGCAGCTTTGTACAGGGCATTAATGAAAAACTGTTTTTT
CASSFVQGINEKLFF
>few|TRBJ2-5|TRBV11-3|TRBD2
TGTGCCAGCAGCTTTGGGACTAGCGATGAGACCCAGTACTTC
CASSFGTSDETQYF
>-|TRBJ2-2|TRBV7-2|-
TGTGCCAGCAGCTCGGACTTCAACACCGGGGAGCTGTTTTTT
CASSSDFNTGELFF
>-|TRBJ2-4|TRBV7-2|-
TGTGCCAGCAGCTTAGCATTCCAAAACATTCAGTACTTC
CASSLAFQNIQYF
>-|TRBJ2-1|TRBV4-3|-
TGCGCCAGCAGCCAAGATGCTATCTCCTACAATGAGCAGTTCTTC
CASSQDAISYNEQFF
>-|TRBJ2-5|TRBV7-7|-
TGTGCTAGCAGCTCGGGGGGGACAGGGAAAGAGACCCAGTACTTC
CASSSGGTGKETQYF
>-|TRBJ1-2|TRBV9|-
TGTGCCAGCAGCGTGAGTGCCATGGGTGCCTATGGCTACACCTTC
CASSVSAMGAYGYTF
>-|TRBJ1-5|TRBV30|-
TGTGCCTGGAGTAGTGAACGGGAGCCCCAGCATTTT
CAWSSEREPQHF
>-|TRBJ2-5|TRBV2|-
TGTGCCAGCAGTATAATGGGACCAAGAGAGACCCAGTACTTC
CASSIMGPRETQYF
>-|TRBJ1-1|TRBV29-1|-
TGCAGCGTTGGTAAAAGGGGCTTTGAAGCTTTCTTT
CSVGKRGFEAFF
>-|TRBJ2-4|TRBV6-5|-
TGTGCCAGCAGTCCAGTGGAGGGTGGCAAAAACATTCAGTACTTC
CASSPVEGGKNIQYF
>few|TRBJ1-5|TRBV21-1|-
TGTGCCAGCAGCAAATCGGGGACCGATTTCAGTATAGATAGCAATCAGCCCCAGCATTTT
CASSKSGTDFSIDSNQPQHF
>few|TRBJ2-1|TRBV29-1|TRBD2
TGCAGCGTTGGGGTAGCGGGAACTGAGCAGTTCTTC
CSVGVAGTEQFF
>-|TRBJ1-2|TRBV6-1|-
TGTGCCAGCAGTGAGGGTCCCCTTGTCTATGGCTACACCTTC
CASSEGPLVYGYTF
>-|TRBJ2-3|TRBV10-1|-
TGCGCCAGCGGGCCGGTCGATACGCAGTATTTT
CASGPVDTQYF
>-|TRBJ1-6|TRBV5-1|-
TGCGCCAGCAGCCCGCGGGGCTCCTATAATTCACCCCTCCACTTT
CASSPRGSYNSPLHF
>-|TRBJ2-5|TRBV6-5|-
TGTGCCAGCAGTTACTGGGGAACAGACCAAGAGACCCAGTACTTC
CASSYWGTDQETQYF
>few|TRBJ2-1|TRBV28|TRBD2
TGTGCCAGCACCACAAGAAGCCCCAGTCGGGGGGGTTACAATGAGCAGTTCTTC
CASTTRSPSRGGYNEQFF
>-|TRBJ1-5|TRBV6-6|-
TGTGCCAGCAGCCCCCCGAGGGGCTCCAATCAGCCCCAGCATTTT
CASSPPRGSNQPQHF
>-|TRBJ1-6|TRBV27|TRBD1
TGTGCCAGCAGCCAATACAGGGGGGGATCACCCCTCCACTTT
CASSQYRGGSPLHF
>-|TRBJ2-3|TRBV9|TRBD2
TGTGCCAGCAGCGTAGGGGCTAGCGGGGCAACAGATACGCAGTATTTT
CASSVGASGATDTQYF
>few|TRBJ1-5|TRBV30|-
TGTGCCTGGAGTATTGAGGGGGTCCCCAATCAGCCCCAGCATTTT
CAWSIEGVPNQPQHF
>once|TRBJ1-2|TRBV9|TRBD1
TGTGCCAGCAGCGGAGGGAATCCGGGACAGGGGGCGCAGGGCTACACCTTC
CASSGGNPGQGAQGYTF
>-|TRBJ2-3|TRBV19|TRBD1
TGTGCCAGTAGTACACAAGGACAGGGTCTACATACGCAGTATTTT
CASSTQGQGLHTQYF
>medium-sized|TRBJ2-2|TRBV27|-
TGTGCCAGCAGTTCCGTTGGCGCCAGAAATAGATACACCGGGGAGCTGTTTTTT
CASSSVGARNRYTGELFF
>once|TRBJ2-2|TRBV7-2|-
TGTGCCAGCAGCATACCAGGGGGGGTGCCCGGGGAGCTGTTTTTT
CASSIPGGVPGELFF
>-|TRBJ1-4|TRBV7-9|-
TGTGCCAGCAGCATAGACAGGATTTTTGAAAAACTGTTTTTT
CASSIDRIFEKLFF